This is a list of T cell receptor beta chains from one sample in a study of cytomegalovirus exposure and HLA in healthy donors. The protocol was immunoSEQ multiplex PCR, while the TCRdb copy is restricted to in-frame clones and leaves out a portion. The data show 160,000 or so clones, around 78% seen once. The specimen was PBMCs. The receptors stem from a woman between 40 and 55 years old in good health and CMV-seronegative. Both conserved end residues are part of each CDR3. Fields, in order: V gene, clone size, D gene, J gene, CDR3 protein, CDR3 DNA. D genes are given only for firm matches. Part of the rows lack a size; the others show once, few, many or a class for expanded clones.

v_call: TRBV7-9; clone_size: NA; d_call: TRBD1; j_call: TRBJ2-5; cdr3_aa: CASSLAGRTGGETQYF; cdr3_nt: TGTGCCAGCAGCTTAGCTGGGAGGACAGGGGGAGAGACCCAGTACTTC
v_call: TRBV5-1; clone_size: NA; d_call: NA; j_call: TRBJ2-5; cdr3_aa: CASSLAPGLNLETQYF; cdr3_nt: TGCGCCAGCAGCTTGGCTCCGGGACTCAACCTAGAAACCCAGTACTTC
v_call: TRBV5-6; clone_size: NA; d_call: NA; j_call: TRBJ1-1; cdr3_aa: CASSLGLTEAFF; cdr3_nt: TGTGCCAGCAGCCTAGGACTAACTGAAGCTTTCTTT
v_call: TRBV10-3; clone_size: NA; d_call: TRBD1; j_call: TRBJ1-1; cdr3_aa: CAIQKGTGDTEAFF; cdr3_nt: TGTGCCATACAAAAGGGCACAGGGGATACTGAAGCTTTCTTT
v_call: TRBV27; clone_size: NA; d_call: NA; j_call: TRBJ2-1; cdr3_aa: CASSLSRAYNEQFF; cdr3_nt: TGTGCCAGCAGTTTATCGAGGGCCTACAATGAGCAGTTCTTC
v_call: TRBV4-2; clone_size: NA; d_call: TRBD2; j_call: TRBJ2-5; cdr3_aa: CASSQRTSKETQYF; cdr3_nt: TGTGCCAGCAGCCAGCGGACTAGTAAAGAGACCCAGTACTTC
v_call: TRBV5-4; clone_size: NA; d_call: NA; j_call: TRBJ2-3; cdr3_aa: CASSLIGGARDTQYF; cdr3_nt: TGTGCCAGCAGCTTGATTGGCGGGGCCCGGGATACGCAGTATTTT
v_call: TRBV28; clone_size: few; d_call: TRBD1; j_call: TRBJ2-7; cdr3_aa: CASSYSGTGGRSYEQYF; cdr3_nt: TGTGCCAGCAGTTACTCCGGGACAGGGGGAAGATCATACGAGCAGTACTTC
v_call: TRBV5-1; clone_size: once; d_call: NA; j_call: TRBJ1-1; cdr3_aa: CASSLGAVEGTEAFF; cdr3_nt: TGCGCCAGCAGCTTGGGGGCGGTCGAGGGCACTGAAGCTTTCTTT
v_call: TRBV14; clone_size: NA; d_call: TRBD2; j_call: TRBJ2-1; cdr3_aa: CASSQNQGGTEQFF; cdr3_nt: TGTGCCAGCAGCCAAAACCAGGGAGGGACGGAGCAGTTCTTC
v_call: TRBV30; clone_size: NA; d_call: NA; j_call: TRBJ1-3; cdr3_aa: CASTQGSGNTIYF; cdr3_nt: TGTGCCTCTACCCAGGGTTCTGGAAACACCATATATTTT
v_call: TRBV4-1; clone_size: NA; d_call: TRBD1; j_call: TRBJ2-6; cdr3_aa: CASSQERGRHSGANVLTF; cdr3_nt: TGCGCCAGCAGCCAAGAAAGGGGGCGACACTCTGGGGCCAACGTCCTGACTTTC
v_call: TRBV28; clone_size: few; d_call: TRBD2; j_call: TRBJ2-1; cdr3_aa: CASSWTSLLGDNEQFF; cdr3_nt: TGTGCCAGCAGCTGGACTAGCCTACTAGGGGACAATGAGCAGTTCTTC
v_call: TRBV6-6; clone_size: NA; d_call: NA; j_call: TRBJ1-1; cdr3_aa: CASREPRGEETEAFF; cdr3_nt: TGTGCCAGCAGAGAACCCAGGGGAGAAGAGACTGAAGCTTTCTTT
v_call: TRBV4-2; clone_size: few; d_call: TRBD1; j_call: TRBJ1-3; cdr3_aa: CASSQEGTGGSGNTIYF; cdr3_nt: TGTGCCAGCAGCCAAGAAGGGACAGGGGGTTCTGGAAACACCATATATTTT
v_call: TRBV18; clone_size: NA; d_call: TRBD2; j_call: TRBJ2-7; cdr3_aa: CASGLGLAGTYEQYF; cdr3_nt: TGTGCCAGCGGCCTGGGACTAGCGGGAACCTACGAGCAGTACTTC
v_call: TRBV30; clone_size: NA; d_call: TRBD1; j_call: TRBJ2-5; cdr3_aa: CAWRRGQGAGETQYF; cdr3_nt: TGTGCCTGGAGACGAGGACAGGGGGCCGGAGAGACCCAGTACTTC
v_call: TRBV7-6; clone_size: NA; d_call: NA; j_call: TRBJ1-5; cdr3_aa: CASSLGNNQPQHF; cdr3_nt: TGTGCCAGCAGCTTAGGTAACAATCAGCCCCAGCATTTT
v_call: TRBV18; clone_size: NA; d_call: TRBD1; j_call: TRBJ1-1; cdr3_aa: CASSPPGQSNTEAFF; cdr3_nt: TGTGCCAGCTCACCACCGGGACAGTCGAACACTGAAGCTTTCTTT
v_call: TRBV28; clone_size: once; d_call: NA; j_call: TRBJ2-1; cdr3_aa: CASSLISYNEQFF; cdr3_nt: TGTGCCAGCAGTCTTATCTCCTACAATGAGCAGTTCTTC
v_call: TRBV11-2; clone_size: NA; d_call: NA; j_call: TRBJ2-7; cdr3_aa: CASSPQVMLYYEQYF; cdr3_nt: TGTGCCAGCAGTCCCCAGGTGATGTTGTACTACGAGCAGTACTTC
v_call: TRBV6-5; clone_size: few; d_call: TRBD1; j_call: TRBJ1-1; cdr3_aa: CASSTSRQGAEAFF; cdr3_nt: TGTGCCAGCAGTACCTCTAGACAGGGTGCGGAAGCTTTCTTT
v_call: TRBV25-1; clone_size: once; d_call: TRBD2; j_call: TRBJ2-7; cdr3_aa: CASISRLAGDYEQYF; cdr3_nt: TGTGCCAGCATCTCCCGACTAGCGGGAGACTACGAGCAGTACTTC
v_call: TRBV5-1; clone_size: NA; d_call: TRBD1; j_call: TRBJ1-2; cdr3_aa: CASSSGQTNYGYTF; cdr3_nt: TGCGCCAGCAGCTCGGGACAGACTAACTATGGCTACACCTTC
v_call: TRBV6-5; clone_size: NA; d_call: TRBD2; j_call: TRBJ2-1; cdr3_aa: CASRQLAGGPWFF; cdr3_nt: TGTGCCAGCAGACAACTAGCGGGAGGGCCTTGGTTCTTC
v_call: TRBV7-2; clone_size: NA; d_call: NA; j_call: TRBJ1-5; cdr3_aa: CASSFGGVEQPQHF; cdr3_nt: TGTGCCAGCAGCTTCGGCGGGGTCGAACAGCCCCAGCATTTT
v_call: TRBV6-5; clone_size: NA; d_call: TRBD2; j_call: TRBJ2-7; cdr3_aa: CASSTSGGSYEQYF; cdr3_nt: TGTGCCAGCAGTACGAGCGGGGGCTCCTACGAGCAGTACTTC
v_call: TRBV28; clone_size: NA; d_call: NA; j_call: TRBJ2-5; cdr3_aa: CASRAMRVGETQYF; cdr3_nt: TGTGCCAGCCGTGCCATGCGGGTAGGGGAGACCCAGTACTTC